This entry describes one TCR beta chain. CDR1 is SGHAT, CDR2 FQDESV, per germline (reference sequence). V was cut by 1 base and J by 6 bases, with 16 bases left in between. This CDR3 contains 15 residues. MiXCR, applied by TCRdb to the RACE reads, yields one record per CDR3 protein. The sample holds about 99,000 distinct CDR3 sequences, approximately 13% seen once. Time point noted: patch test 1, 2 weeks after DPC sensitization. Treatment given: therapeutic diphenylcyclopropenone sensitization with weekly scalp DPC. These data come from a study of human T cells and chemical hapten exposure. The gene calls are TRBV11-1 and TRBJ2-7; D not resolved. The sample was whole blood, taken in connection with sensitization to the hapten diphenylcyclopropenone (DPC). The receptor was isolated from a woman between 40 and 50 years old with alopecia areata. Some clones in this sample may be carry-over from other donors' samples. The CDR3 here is CASSLGRRRKTEQYF. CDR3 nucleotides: TGTGCCAGCAGCTTAGGCCGGCGCCGCAAGACCGAGCAGTACTTC.